This T cell receptor (beta chain) was obtained from a study of cytomegalovirus exposure and HLA in healthy donors. Study-wide results and caveats: What TCR beta sequences reportedly achieved was accurate prediction of HLA-A and HLA-B alleles in most subjects.

The PCR used 60 Vbeta and 13 Jbeta primers. Assay used: immunoSEQ multiplex PCR; TCRdb lists only in-frame clones, some missing. The data show under 200,000 clones, about 13% seen once. Germline V gene lookup returns CDR1 SNHLY and CDR2 FYNNEI. With 8 bases removed from V and 1 base from J, the gap between germline ends came to 14 bases. CDR3 length equals 14 residues. As for this clone: Its antigen is not known.

This TCR came from a man in his fifties in good health and CMV-seropositive. Sequenced material: PBMCs. The chain joins TRBV2 to TRBJ2-5; maybe TRBD2 (5 bases). The CDR3 loop reads CASSFTGIQETQYF. The CDR3 DNA reads as TGTGCCAGCTCCTTCACGGGGATCCAAGAGACCCAGTACTTC.